The 19 T cell receptor beta chains below were found in one sample sequenced in a study of T cell responses to AZD1222 COVID-19 vaccine. Only in-frame clones appear in the TCRdb table, and some are missing; sequencing was by immunoSEQ multiplex PCR. Of about 160,000 clones detected, over 75% appear once; the ten largest clones hold about 4.5%. This sample comprised peripheral blood, obtained 28 days after the second AZD1222 dose. These receptors all stem from an adult who received the AZD1222 COVID-19 vaccine.

In DNA form, the CDR3 reads TGTGCCAGTAGTACGGGACTAGCGCCCGCAGATACGCAGTATTTT. Its protein is CASSTGLAPADTQYF. The chain joins TRBV19 to TRBJ2-3; 10 positions agree with TRBD2. Germline V gene data show CDR1 as LNHDA and CDR2 as SQIVND (reference sequence). The CDR3 contains 15 residues. The V and J ends lost 4 bases and 4 bases, in that order; junction bases with no gene match: 5. Drawing the rest from reference TRBV19 and TRBJ2-3, the complete variable domain is DGGITQSPKYLFRKEGQNVTLSCEQNLNHDAMYWYRQDPGQGLRLIYYSQIVNDFQKGDIAEGYSVSREKKESFPLTVTSAQKNPTAFYLCASSTGLAPADTQYFGPGTRLTVL.

This chain joins TRBV30 and TRBJ2-1, with a possible D match to TRBD2 (6 bases). Germline V gene sequence: CDR1 GTSNPN, CDR2 SVGIG (reference sequence). This CDR3 has 14 amino acids. The V end was cut by 0 bases, the J end by 3 bases, with 9 bases between. The CDR3 region has the DNA TGTGCCTGGAGTGTAGCGGGCTACTACAATGAGCAGTTCTTC. Its protein product is CAWSVAGYYNEQFF.

The chain carries TRBV5-6 and TRBJ1-6; maybe TRBD1 (6 bases). Per the germline V gene, CDR1 is SGHDT and CDR2 is YYEEEE. The CDR3 consists of 15 residues. Trimming pared 4 bases from V and 9 bases from J, leaving 17 bases between. The CDR3 DNA reads TGTGCCAGCAGCCTGGGGACATATCTCCCTTCACCCCTCCACTTT. Protein sequence: CASSLGTYLPSPLHF.

V and J are TRBV29-1 and TRBJ2-2, with 7 bases identical to TRBD2. CDR1 and CDR2 (germline): SQVTM, ANQGSEA. The CDR3 extends over 17 amino acids. V shed 7 bases, J shed 3 bases, and the junction held 17 bases outside the gene matches. The CDR3 DNA sequence: TGCAGCGGGGGCGGGAGCCTACTCCCGGGGGACACCGGGGAGCTGTTTTTT. It codes for CSGGGSLLPGDTGELFF.

The V gene is TRBV2, the J gene TRBJ1-1, with 8 bases matching TRBD1. Trimming at V came to 0 bases and at J to 5 bases, leaving 2 bases not matched to a gene. The CDR3 consists of 14 residues. Germline CDR1 reads SNHLY; CDR2 reads FYNNEI. The CDR3 nucleotides read TGTGCCAGCAGTGAAGCCCGACAGGGGACTGAAGCTTTCTTT. As protein: CASSEARQGTEAFF.

This clone was detected a few times. This chain connects TRBV11-3 to TRBJ2-1; the D gene is possibly TRBD2 (5 bases). There are 14 residues in the CDR3. CDR1 is SGHNT and CDR2 is YENEEA in the germline V gene. V lost 2 bases and J lost 3, with 8 bases in between. CDR3 residues: CASSLYGDYNEQFF. For the CDR3, the DNA is TGTGCCAGCAGCTTATACGGGGACTACAATGAGCAGTTCTTC.

The chain has TRBV7-9 and TRBJ2-3; 9 bases map to TRBD2. The CDR3 is 17 amino acids. Germline V gives CDR1 SEHNR, CDR2 FQNEAQ (reference sequence). Trimming at V came to 3 bases and at J to 0 bases, leaving 7 bases not matched to a gene. CDR3 in amino acids: CASSFLRGGASTDTQYF. For the CDR3, the DNA is TGTGCCAGCAGCTTTCTGCGCGGGGGGGCTAGCACAGATACGCAGTATTTT.

The chain uses TRBV29-1 and TRBJ1-1, with 8 bases identical to TRBD1. CDR3 length equals 15 residues. CDR1 and CDR2 from the germline V gene are SQVTM and ANQGSEA. Germline trimming cut 7 bases from V and 0 bases from J; bases unmatched to any gene: 10. This CDR3 is CSAGQGWGMNTEAFF. DNA for the CDR3: TGCAGCGCTGGACAGGGATGGGGGATGAACACTGAAGCTTTCTTT. Based on the CDR3 plus reference TRBV29-1 and TRBJ1-1, the full variable domain is SAVISQKPSRDICQRGTSLTIQCQVDSQVTMMFWYRQQPGQSLTLIATANQGSEATYESGFVIDKFPISRPNLTFSTLTVSNMSPEDSSIYLCSAGQGWGMNTEAFFGQGTRLTVV.

The chain carries TRBV6-6 and TRBJ1-3, with D maybe TRBD1 (5 bases). Trimming pared 2 bases from V and 8 bases from J, leaving 10 bases between. CDR1 is MNHNY and CDR2 is SVGAGI in the germline V gene (reference sequence). The CDR3 is made up of 13 amino acids. The CDR3 region is CASSYGGTDTIYF. As DNA, the CDR3 is TGTGCCAGCAGTTACGGGGGGACGGACACCATATATTTT.

The J gene is TRBJ2-7, the V gene TRBV27; TRBD1 aligns across 7 bases. The CDR3 is 14 residues long. Germline V gives CDR1 MNHEY, CDR2 SMNVEV (reference sequence). Trimming at V came to 6 bases and at J to 0 bases, leaving 5 bases not matched to a gene. The CDR3 nucleotides read TGTGCCAGCAGCCACCGGGACAGCTCCTACGAGCAGTACTTC. Protein product: CASSHRDSSYEQYF.

The gene calls are TRBV3-1 (or the pseudogene TRBV3-2) and TRBJ1-3; D might be TRBD1 (5 bases). CDR1 and CDR2 from the germline V gene are LGHDT and YNNKEL (reference sequence). The V end was cut by 3 bases, the J end by 4 bases, with 13 bases between. The CDR3 is made up of 15 amino acids. The CDR3 DNA sequence: TGTGCCAGCAGCCACCAGGGTGCGTCCGGAAACACCATATATTTT. Residues: CASSHQGASGNTIYF.

The gene calls are TRBV18 and TRBJ1-5; 8 nucleotides line up with TRBD1. V was pared by 0 bases and J by 5 bases, with 9 bases of the junction left unmatched. CDR3 length: 17 amino acids. Germline V lookup: CDR1 KGHSH, CDR2 LQKENI. This chain's CDR3 is CASSPPSRTGKDQPQHF. The CDR3, as DNA: TGTGCCAGCTCACCACCAAGTCGGACAGGGAAGGATCAGCCCCAGCATTTT.

The chain combines TRBV5-8 with TRBJ2-5; no definite D call. The germline V gene has CDR1 SGHTS and CDR2 YDEGEE. The V end lost 0 bases, the J end lost 1 base, and 7 bases lay between the germline ends. There are 14 residues in the CDR3. The CDR3 region has the DNA TGTGCCAGCAGCTTGGGTGCCAGCCAAGAGACCCAGTACTTC. It yields the protein CASSLGASQETQYF.

This clone occurred once. The rearrangement uses TRBV18 and TRBJ1-1; D is unclear. CDR3 length: 14 amino acids. Germline V gives CDR1 KGHSH, CDR2 LQKENI. Trimming took 4 bases from V and 2 from J, leaving 11 bases between them. CDR3 protein: CASSLKTDNTEAFF. CDR3 nucleotides: TGTGCCAGCTCACTCAAGACGGACAACACTGAAGCTTTCTTT.

The chain joins TRBV4-2 to TRBJ2-1; 10 nucleotides match TRBD2. CDR1 is LGHNA and CDR2 is YNFKEQ in the germline V gene. The CDR3 consists of 16 residues. The V segment lost 0 bases and the J segment 9 bases; nucleotides outside the gene matches: 8. CDR3 nucleotide sequence: TGTGCCAGCAGCCAAGAAGCAGCGGGGGGGCCCGGTGAGCAGTTCTTC. Amino acids: CASSQEAAGGPGEQFF.

V usage is TRBV19 and J usage is TRBJ1-2, with 10 bases lining up with TRBD1. This CDR3 region has 15 residues. In germline, CDR1 is LNHDA, CDR2 SQIVND (reference sequence). J was trimmed by 3 bases and V by 5 bases; bases with no gene match: 6. This chain's CDR3 is CASSLRDRGDYGYTF. DNA of the CDR3: TGTGCCAGTAGTCTCCGGGACAGGGGTGACTATGGCTACACCTTC. Full variable domain (rest looked up from reference TRBV19 and TRBJ1-2): DGGITQSPKYLFRKEGQNVTLSCEQNLNHDAMYWYRQDPGQGLRLIYYSQIVNDFQKGDIAEGYSVSREKKESFPLTVTSAQKNPTAFYLCASSLRDRGDYGYTFGSGTRLTVV.

The genes are TRBV11-2 and TRBJ2-1, with 12 bases fitting TRBD2. The CDR3 is made up of 16 amino acids. V was clipped by 5 bases and J by 7 bases; unmatched bases: 9. Looked up from germline, CDR1 is SGHAT and CDR2 is FQNNGV. CDR3 sequence: CASSPSGGAPGNEQFF. The CDR3 DNA reads TGTGCCAGCAGCCCTAGCGGGGGGGCCCCTGGGAATGAGCAGTTCTTC.

This clone was seen only once. The genes are TRBV15 and TRBJ1-1; D gene unclear. Germline V gene data show CDR1 as LNHNV and CDR2 as YYDKDF (reference sequence). CDR3 length: 13 residues. The ends were cut back, 4 bases at V and 1 base at J, with 7 bases in the middle. CDR3 sequence reads: CATSTGRNTEAFF. In DNA form, the CDR3 reads TGTGCCACCAGCACAGGAAGGAACACTGAAGCTTTCTTT.

This clone came up once. This chain joins TRBV6-5 and TRBJ1-4; no firm D call. In germline, CDR1 is MNHEY, CDR2 SVGAGI. V dropped 2 bases and J dropped 4 bases, with 11 bases sitting between them. This CDR3 is 15 amino acids long. CDR3 nucleotides: TGTGCCAGCAGTTACGACGTCAGCCGTAATGAAAAACTGTTTTTT. It encodes CASSYDVSRNEKLFF.